This T cell receptor beta chain was sequenced during a study of T-cell reconstitution after alpha-beta-depleted transplantation in children. TCRbeta library preparation incorporated unique molecular identifiers. From the PCR reads, TCRdb called clonotypes with MiXCR, one entry per CDR3 protein. This sample has about 610,000 distinct CDR3 sequences, with roughly a tenth found just once. This CDR3 has 15 residues. Germline CDR1 MNHEY, CDR2 SVGAGI. V was cut by 7 bases and J by 2 bases, with 15 bases left in between. This sequence joins TRBV6-5 and TRBJ1-5; tentative D call: TRBD1 (5 bases). The clonotype comes from a human donor who donated a stem cell graft to a child with acute myeloid leukemia. The material was PBMCs from the stem cell graft donor, obtained from the stem cell graft. CDR3 region: CASNPGQRGNQPQHF. The CDR3 nucleotides read TGTGCCAGCAATCCGGGGCAGAGGGGCAATCAGCCCCAGCATTTT.